These 23 T cell receptor beta chains were all obtained from the same sample, sequenced in a study of OX40 agonist ivuxolimab in advanced cancers. Data came from immunoSEQ multiplex PCR; TCRdb stores just in-frame clones and leaves some out. The table includes roughly 80,000 clones, 70% to 90% detected once. The starting material was CD4+ or CD8+ T cells sorted from blood, obtained in a trial of the OX40 agonist ivuxolimab. Every receptor here comes from an adult with an advanced solid tumor such as melanoma, head and neck, liver or kidney cancer.

The V call is TRBV11-1, the J call TRBJ2-5; D not resolved. Germline values: CDR1 SGHAT, CDR2 FQDESV (reference sequence). The V gene lost 1 base and the J gene lost 5 bases, with 8 bases spanning the gap. The CDR3 runs to 13 residues. DNA of the CDR3: TGTGCCAGCAGCTTAGGTCTACGGGAGACCCAGTACTTC. This gives the protein CASSLGLRETQYF.

The V call is TRBV5-1, the J call TRBJ2-7; perhaps TRBD1 as D (6 bases). Germline-derived CDR1 and CDR2 are SGHRS and YFSETQ. This CDR3 has 13 residues. Trimming cost V 5 bases and J 4 bases, with 13 bases left between them. The CDR3 sequence: CASRSGVQYEQYF. CDR3 bases: TGCGCCAGCAGATCAGGGGTCCAATACGAGCAGTACTTC.

This chain links TRBV9 with TRBJ2-2; no definite D call. In germline, CDR1 is SGDLS, CDR2 YYNGEE. CDR3 length: 14 residues. V was pared by 4 bases and J by 3 bases, with 10 bases between. CDR3 DNA: TGTGCCAGCAGCTCGGGTGCTTACACCGGGGAGCTGTTTTTT. The encoded protein is CASSSGAYTGELFF.

The rearrangement uses TRBV18 and TRBJ1-5; D is ambiguous. The germline V and J ends were trimmed by 3 bases and 1 base, with 13 bases remaining between them. The germline gives CDR1 KGHSH, CDR2 LQKENI. The CDR3 runs to 16 residues. The DNA for the CDR3 is TGTGCCAGCTCACCGGGGAAGGCGTCGAGCAATCAGCCCCAGCATTTT. As protein: CASSPGKASSNQPQHF.

In the case of this clone: This may be a read error: a much more frequent sequence differs by one nucleotide. The chain joins TRBV7-9 to TRBJ2-7; D assignment may be TRBD1 or TRBD2 (5 bases each). Germline V gene sequence: CDR1 SEHNR, CDR2 FQNEAQ (reference sequence). CDR3 length equals 14 residues. Between the trimmed V and J ends, which lost 1 base and 2 bases, there was a span of 9 bases. CDR3 bases: TGTGCCAGCAGCTTAGGGACGGGACCCTACGAGCAGTACTTC. Residues: CASSLGTGPYEQYF.

The chain is built from TRBV18 and TRBJ2-2, with 14 bases matching TRBD2. V was clipped by 5 bases and J by 4 bases; unmatched bases: 6. The CDR3 length is 17 residues. Germline V lookup: CDR1 KGHSH, CDR2 LQKENI. This CDR3 is CASSSGLAGVSTGELFF. As DNA, the CDR3 is TGTGCCAGCTCATCGGGACTAGCGGGAGTGAGCACCGGGGAGCTGTTTTTT.

V and J are TRBV4-2 and TRBJ1-3; D is uncertain. Trimming cost V 4 bases and J 0 bases, with 16 bases left between them. The CDR3 is made up of 17 amino acids. Germline V gene lookup returns CDR1 LGHNA and CDR2 YNFKEQ. Here the CDR3 reads CASSRPGLAASGNTIYF. The CDR3 nucleotides are TGTGCCAGCAGCCGCCCCGGTCTGGCAGCCTCTGGAAACACCATATATTTT.

This clone has more than one count but fewer than ten. The chain combines TRBV11-2 with TRBJ1-2; the match to TRBD1 covers 7 bases. The trim removed 0 bases at V and 6 bases at J, leaving 13 bases unmatched. The CDR3 loop spans 17 amino acids. CDR1 SGHAT and CDR2 FQNNGV come from the germline V gene. The CDR3 reads CASSLERMRGQRDGYTF. The CDR3, as DNA: TGTGCCAGCAGCTTAGAGCGGATGAGGGGGCAACGGGATGGCTACACCTTC.

The rearrangement uses TRBV2 and TRBJ2-3; TRBD1 matches at 7 bases. Germline V gene sequence: CDR1 SNHLY, CDR2 FYNNEI. This CDR3 region has 13 residues. V shed 10 bases, J shed 1 base, and the junction held 5 bases outside the gene matches. The CDR3 loop reads CATRDRGTDTQYF. CDR3 DNA: TGTGCCACTCGGGACAGAGGCACAGATACGCAGTATTTT. The entire variable domain, with the rest obtained from reference TRBV2 and TRBJ2-3, is as follows: EPEVTQTPSHQVTQMGQEVILRCVPISNHLYFYWYRQILGQKVEFLVSFYNNEISEKSEIFDDQFSVERPDGSNFTLKIRSTKLEDSAMYFCATRDRGTDTQYFGPGTRLTVL.

The genes are TRBV11-2 and TRBJ1-2, with a tentative D call TRBD1 (5 bases). Germline V lookup: CDR1 SGHAT, CDR2 FQNNGV. The CDR3 is 15 amino acids. V was cut by 5 bases and J by 4 bases, with 17 bases left in between. The CDR3 bases are TGTGCCAGCAGCCTCCAGGGAGGGGTCGTCTATGGCTACACCTTC. As protein: CASSLQGGVVYGYTF.

This clone was seen only once. This rearrangement joins TRBV28 to TRBJ1-1; possible D gene TRBD1, 6 bases. CDR1 MDHEN and CDR2 SYDVKM come from the germline V gene. Trimming pared 4 bases from V and 5 bases from J, leaving 20 bases between. This CDR3 has 16 residues. CDR3 nucleotide sequence: TGTGCCAGCAGTTCTTTGACGAAAAGAAGGGGGACTGAAGCTTTCTTT. It yields the protein CASSSLTKRRGTEAFF.

The sample holds one count of this clone. The chain carries TRBV30 and TRBJ2-3; D perhaps matches TRBD2 (7 bases). Germline CDR1 GTSNPN, CDR2 SVGIG (reference sequence). Trimming removed 8 bases from V and 4 bases from J, with 13 bases in between. The CDR3 sequence is 12 residues long. CDR3 nucleotides: TGTGCCCGACGGGGGGCCGCAGATACGCAGTATTTT. It encodes CARRGAADTQYF. Combining the CDR3 with reference TRBV30 and TRBJ2-3 gives the whole variable domain SQTIHQWPATLVQPVGSPLSLECTVEGTSNPNLYWYRQAAGRGLQLLFYSVGIGQISSEVPQNLSASRPQDRQFILSSKKLLLSDSGFYLCARRGAADTQYFGPGTRLTVL.

The gene calls are TRBV25-1 and TRBJ2-1; D possibly corresponds to TRBD2 (6 bases). The CDR3 runs 15 residues. The ends were cut back, 5 bases at V and 3 bases at J, with 14 bases in the middle. The germline V gene has CDR1 MGHDK and CDR2 SYGVNS. The CDR3 loop reads CASSQSGLNYNEQFF. The CDR3 DNA reads TGTGCCAGCAGTCAAAGCGGGCTAAACTACAATGAGCAGTTCTTC. The full variable domain, in which reference TRBV25-1 and TRBJ2-1 provide the parts outside the CDR3, is EADIYQTPRYLVIGTGKKITLECSQTMGHDKMYWYQQDPGMELHLIHYSYGVNSTEKGDLSSESTVSRIRTEHFPLTLESARPSHTSQYLCASSQSGLNYNEQFFGPGTRLTVL.

The rearrangement uses TRBV28 and TRBJ1-2; no definite D call. Germline V gene data show CDR1 as MDHEN and CDR2 as SYDVKM. CDR3 length: 17 residues. V lost 4 bases, J lost 7 bases, and 25 bases lay in between. The CDR3: CASSSRTRPLLGSGYTF. In DNA form, the CDR3 reads TGTGCCAGCAGTTCCCGCACCCGTCCTCTTCTCGGGTCTGGCTACACCTTC.

The gene calls are TRBV6-1 and TRBJ1-1, with a weak D call TRBD1 (6 bases). This CDR3 contains 15 residues. Germline V gene lookup returns CDR1 MNHNS and CDR2 SASEGT. With 6 bases removed from V and 0 bases from J, the gap between germline ends came to 14 bases. The CDR3 loop reads CASSGQGHMNTEAFF. In DNA, the CDR3 is TGTGCCAGCAGCGGGCAGGGGCATATGAACACTGAAGCTTTCTTT.

The chain combines TRBV2 with TRBJ1-1; 11 bases agree with TRBD1. There are 15 residues in the CDR3. Germline V gene lookup returns CDR1 SNHLY and CDR2 FYNNEI. Trimming cost V 8 bases and J 0 bases; bases outside gene matches: 5. The CDR3 loop is CASSGTGGMNTEAFF. DNA for the CDR3: TGTGCCAGCTCCGGGACAGGGGGAATGAACACTGAAGCTTTCTTT.

There are a few counts of this clone. This chain joins TRBV7-9 and TRBJ1-2; D possibly corresponds to TRBD1 (5 bases). Germline assignment: CDR1 SEHNR and CDR2 FQNEAQ (reference sequence). There are 16 residues in the CDR3. Deletions cut 5 bases from V and 8 bases from J, with 24 bases between. In DNA form, the CDR3 reads TGTGCCAGCAGCCCCCGGTGGGGGGATGGACTAAACGGCTACACCTTC. It is translated as CASSPRWGDGLNGYTF.

CDR3 coding DNA: TGCGCCAGCTTCAAACAGGGGGGGAACAATGAGCAGTTCTTC. Protein: CASFKQGGNNEQFF. The V and J genes are TRBV5-1 and TRBJ2-1; TRBD1 might be the D (8 bases). This CDR3 comprises 14 residues. The ends were cut back, 7 bases at V and 5 bases at J, with 16 bases in the middle. The germline CDR1 and CDR2 sequences are SGHRS and YFSETQ.

The chain employs TRBV30 and TRBJ2-3; D possibly uses TRBD1 or TRBD2 (5 bases each). Germline CDR1 and CDR2: GTSNPN and SVGIG (reference sequence). CDR3 length equals 15 residues. Trimming removed 3 bases from V and 5 bases from J, with 18 bases in between. For the CDR3, the DNA is TGTGCCTGGAGAGGACTCCAGGGATTTGGAGATACGCAGTATTTT. This translates into CAWRGLQGFGDTQYF.

This clone was seen only a few times. The V and J genes are TRBV19 and TRBJ2-7, with TRBD2 identical over 13 bases. V shed 8 bases and J 4 bases; nucleotides not matched to a gene: 8. The CDR3 totals 15 residues. Germline CDR1 reads LNHDA; CDR2 reads SQIVND (reference sequence). CDR3 in amino acids: CASQGTSGMFYEQYF. The CDR3 coding sequence is TGTGCCAGTCAAGGGACTAGCGGGATGTTTTACGAGCAGTACTTC.

The rearrangement links TRBV5-1 to TRBJ2-2; D gene uncertain. The CDR3 has 13 residues. V was pared by 1 base and J by 3 bases, with 4 bases between. CDR1 and CDR2 from the germline V gene are SGHRS and YFSETQ. The CDR3 loop is CASSLIHTGELFF. Written as DNA, the CDR3 is TGCGCCAGCAGCTTGATTCACACCGGGGAGCTGTTTTTT.

The chain is built from TRBV6-5 and TRBJ2-3; 8 bases map to TRBD1. The CDR3 sequence is 14 residues long. Per germline, CDR1 MNHEY and CDR2 SVGAGI. The V and J ends lost 5 bases and 2 bases, in that order; junction bases with no gene match: 3. The CDR3 sequence: CASSKTGVTDTQYF. The CDR3 bases are TGTGCCAGCAGTAAGACAGGGGTCACAGATACGCAGTATTTT.

This clone appeared a few times. The chain recombines TRBV15 with TRBJ1-5, with TRBD1 matching over 8 bases. CDR3 length: 15 amino acids. With V trimmed by 1 base and J by 4 bases, 3 bases remained unmatched. Germline CDR1 reads LNHNV; CDR2 reads YYDKDF (reference sequence). The CDR3 bases are TGTGCCACCAGCAGAGGACAGGGGCCTAATCAGCCCCAGCATTTT. This translates into CATSRGQGPNQPQHF.